The 15 T cell receptor beta chains below come from one sample, sequenced in a study of regulatory T cells in long-lasting Graves disease. Combining iRepertoire HTBI primers with Arm-PCR of CDR3 regions, the authors built TCR beta libraries. TCRdb re-analysed the multiplex PCR reads in MiXCR, keeping a single row per CDR3 protein. The repertoire consists of 300,000 to 400,000 distinct CDR3 sequences, with around 20% occurring once and the leading ten covering just under 30%. The time point: persistent/refractory GD, antithyroid drugs over 5 years with positive TRAb. RNA from PBMCs was the source of the TCR library. The sample was peripheral blood mononuclear cells (PBMCs), taken when the disease was refractory, from a patient treated with antithyroid drugs. These receptors were taken from a female donor with Graves disease.

This clonotype was seen a few times. The chain combines TRBV10-3 with TRBJ2-5; D unresolved. The V gene's germline CDR1 is ENHRY and CDR2 SYGVKD. The CDR3 runs 13 residues. Trimming took 3 bases from V and 1 from J, leaving 6 bases between them. The CDR3 here is CAISETLQETQYF. CDR3 DNA sequence: TGTGCCATCAGTGAAACTCTCCAAGAGACCCAGTACTTC.

In this sample, this clonotype turned up a few times. This chain uses TRBV20-1 with TRBJ2-5; D is perhaps TRBD2 (7 bases). Germline V gene data show CDR1 as DFQATT and CDR2 as SNEGSKA (reference sequence). The CDR3 is made up of 14 amino acids. The ends were cut back, 2 bases at V and 5 bases at J, with 15 bases in the middle. This CDR3 is CSARLVGGGETQYF. DNA for the CDR3: TGCAGTGCTAGACTAGTGGGAGGGGGTGAGACCCAGTACTTC.

The rearrangement uses TRBV30 and TRBJ1-4; D gene uncertain. There are 15 residues in the CDR3. V shed 2 bases and J shed 0 bases, with 10 bases lying between them. The germline V gene encodes CDR1 GTSNPN and CDR2 SVGIG (reference sequence). As DNA, the CDR3 is TGTGCCTGGAGTTACGACGTCGCAACTAATGAAAAACTGTTTTTT. This encodes CAWSYDVATNEKLFF.

This clonotype has only a few counts. J is TRBJ2-2 and V is TRBV19, with a tentative D call TRBD1 (6 bases). The ends were cut back, 5 bases at V and 3 bases at J, with 10 bases in the middle. The germline V gene has CDR1 LNHDA and CDR2 SQIVND (reference sequence). The CDR3 loop spans 14 amino acids. CDR3 DNA: TGTGCCAGTAGTGCCCACAGGGACACCGGGGAGCTGTTTTTT. Amino acids: CASSAHRDTGELFF.

The gene calls are TRBV28 and TRBJ2-1; D is undetermined. Germline values: CDR1 MDHEN, CDR2 SYDVKM. V was clipped by 2 bases and J by 5 bases, with 7 bases between them. The CDR3 length is 13 residues. This CDR3 is CASSLDVDNEQFF. The DNA of the CDR3 is TGTGCCAGCAGTTTAGATGTCGACAATGAGCAGTTCTTC.

This clonotype was detected a few times. The chain recombines TRBV20-1 with TRBJ2-5; D is possibly TRBD2 (5 bases). Germline lookup yields CDR1 DFQATT and CDR2 SNEGSKA (reference sequence). With 3 bases removed from V and 2 bases from J, the gap between germline ends came to 16 bases. The CDR3 is 15 residues long. CDR3 coding DNA: TGCAGTGCTAGTAGAATAGACTGGAGGCAAGAGACCCAGTACTTC. Translation: CSASRIDWRQETQYF.

The J gene is TRBJ2-5, the V gene TRBV7-6; D may be TRBD1 (6 bases). The V end was cut by 6 bases, the J end by 4 bases, with 12 bases between. The CDR3 has 13 residues. The germline CDR1 and CDR2 sequences are SGHVS and FNYEAQ. CDR3 region: CASRANRVETQYF. CDR3 bases: TGTGCCAGCAGGGCTAACAGGGTAGAGACCCAGTACTTC.

Remarks on this clonotype: One junction end disagrees with the germline gene, perhaps due to a read error. The chain recombines TRBV9 with TRBJ2-7, with D possibly being TRBD1 (5 bases). CDR3 size: 13 residues. The germline V gene has CDR1 SGDLS and CDR2 YYNGEE. In DNA, the CDR3 is TGTACCAGCAGCGTAGGAAGGGGCTACGAGCAGTACTTC. Its translation: CTSSVGRGYEQYF.

The table lists this clonotype with a count of one. The chain uses TRBV9 and TRBJ2-1, with a tentative D call TRBD2 (6 bases). The germline CDR1 and CDR2 sequences are SGDLS and YYNGEE. The CDR3 loop spans 14 amino acids. The V gene lost 4 bases and the J gene lost 7 bases, with 15 bases spanning the gap. CDR3 DNA: TGTGCCAGCAGCTCCGTCCGGGGGAGGAATGAGCAGTTCTTC. Encoded protein: CASSSVRGRNEQFF.

This chain uses TRBV5-6 with TRBJ1-2, with 7 bases matching TRBD1. CDR3 length equals 16 residues. Germline-derived CDR1 and CDR2 are SGHDT and YYEEEE. V gave up 4 bases and J gave up 4 bases; unmatched junction bases: 13. DNA for the CDR3: TGTGCCAGCAGCATTGAGGGACAGATCACGGGCTATGGCTACACCTTC. As protein: CASSIEGQITGYGYTF. Drawing the rest from reference TRBV5-6 and TRBJ1-2, the complete variable domain is DAGVTQSPTHLIKTRGQQVTLRCSPKSGHDTVSWYQQALGQGPQFIFQYYEEEERQRGNFPDRFSGHQFPNYSSELNVNALLLGDSALYLCASSIEGQITGYGYTFGSGTRLTVV.

The V call is TRBV7-2, the J call TRBJ1-2; D gene unclear. CDR3 length: 16 amino acids. Germline-derived CDR1 and CDR2 are SGHTA and FQGNSA. V lost 1 base to trimming and J lost 0 bases, with 12 bases between them. The CDR3 loop reads CASSLEPAASNYGYTF. DNA of the CDR3: TGTGCCAGCAGCTTAGAACCGGCGGCATCTAACTATGGCTACACCTTC. The complete variable domain, with remaining parts taken from reference TRBV7-2 and TRBJ1-2, reads GAGVSQSPSNKVTEKGKDVELRCDPISGHTALYWYRQSLGQGLEFLIYFQGNSAPDKSGLPSDRFSAERTGGSVSTLTIQRTQQEDSAVYLCASSLEPAASNYGYTFGSGTRLTVV.

J is TRBJ1-5 and V is TRBV12-5; TRBD1 might be the D (5 bases). The V gene lost 7 bases and the J gene lost 6 bases, with 13 bases spanning the gap. The V gene's germline CDR1 is LGHNT and CDR2 FRNRAP. This CDR3 region has 13 residues. The DNA of the CDR3 is TGTGCTAGTGCCCAACAGGAGGGTCAGCCCCAGCATTTT. Protein: CASAQQEGQPQHF.

The V call is TRBV4-1, the J call TRBJ1-6; no clear D. The germline gives CDR1 MGHRA, CDR2 YSYEKL. V was trimmed by 4 bases and J by 8 bases, leaving 9 bases between them. The length of the CDR3 is 13 residues. CDR3 sequence: CASSRLRDSPLHF. CDR3 bases: TGCGCCAGCAGCCGGTTACGGGATTCACCCCTCCACTTT.

This sequence joins TRBV7-3 and TRBJ1-2, with 7 bases lining up with TRBD1. Germline V gene sequence: CDR1 SGHTA, CDR2 FQGTGA. The CDR3 sequence is 15 residues long. Unmatched junction bases numbered 9, after V lost 5 bases and J lost 3 bases. CDR3 residues: CASSPVEGADYGYTF. In DNA, the CDR3 is TGTGCCAGCAGCCCCGTGGAGGGGGCTGACTATGGCTACACCTTC.

The table lists this clonotype with many counts. The rearrangement uses TRBV14 and TRBJ2-5; the D is unclear. V gave up 0 bases and J gave up 0 bases, with 5 bases separating them. CDR1 and CDR2 (germline): SGHDN, FVKESK. The CDR3 loop spans 14 amino acids. CDR3 bases: TGTGCCAGCAGCCAAGATCAGAACCAAGAGACCCAGTACTTC. Translated: CASSQDQNQETQYF.